One sample yielded the 31 T cell receptor beta chains listed below, sequenced in a study of human thymus T cells. Assay: immunoSEQ multiplex PCR; the TCRdb copy retains only in-frame clones and omits some. Seen here are roughly 86,000 clones, around 96% observed once, and the top ten hold 0.025% to 0.04%. Thymic tissue was derived from resections collected during corrective heart surgery. Source material: thymus tissue. Source of these receptors: a boy younger than two with a congenital heart defect but otherwise immunologically healthy.

V gene TRBV18 combines with J gene TRBJ1-6; D gene uncertain. The germline V gene has CDR1 KGHSH and CDR2 LQKENI. This CDR3 comprises 18 residues. The ends were cut back, 2 bases at V and 6 bases at J, with 20 bases in the middle. DNA of the CDR3: TGTGCCAGCTCACCAACTTCTCCAGAACCCCCGGGTAATTCACCCCTCCACTTT. Encoded protein: CASSPTSPEPPGNSPLHF.

The rearrangement joins TRBV4-2 to TRBJ2-1, with TRBD2 matching 8 bases. The CDR3 runs to 17 residues. Germline trimming cut 8 bases from V and 3 bases from J; bases unmatched to any gene: 15. CDR1 is LGHNA, CDR2 YNFKEQ, per germline. This chain's CDR3 is CASLPSPRSGGYNEQFF. The DNA for the CDR3 is TGTGCCAGCTTGCCAAGCCCGCGCAGCGGGGGCTACAATGAGCAGTTCTTC.

The V call is TRBV14, the J call TRBJ1-2; a possible D gene is TRBD1 (6 bases). Germline V lookup: CDR1 SGHDN, CDR2 FVKESK. V was cut by 0 bases and J by 1 base, with 12 bases left in between. There are 16 residues in the CDR3. CDR3 sequence reads: CASSQDPIQGNYGYTF. As DNA, the CDR3 is TGTGCCAGCAGCCAAGATCCAATACAGGGTAACTATGGCTACACCTTC.

The V call is TRBV27, the J call TRBJ2-3, with 7 bases aligning to TRBD2. J gave up 5 bases and V 5 bases, and 22 bases lay outside the gene matches. Germline CDR1 is MNHEY and CDR2 is SMNVEV (reference sequence). The CDR3 loop spans 19 amino acids. CDR3 in DNA: TGTGCCAGCAGTCCCTCTAACATTGTGGGGACTGGGGGGGTAGATACGCAGTATTTT. The encoded protein is CASSPSNIVGTGGVDTQYF.

This clone was recorded only once. The chain joins TRBV25-1 to TRBJ2-1, with D possibly TRBD2 on 7 matching bases. Germline CDR1 MGHDK, CDR2 SYGVNS. The CDR3 length is 18 residues. V was pared by 4 bases and J by 5 bases, with 24 bases between. CDR3 amino acids: CASSGGALGTTADNEQFF. The CDR3 DNA is TGTGCCAGCAGTGGGGGGGCGCTCGGGACTACCGCGGACAATGAGCAGTTCTTC.

V and J are TRBV16 and TRBJ1-2; D is unclear. Germline V gene data show CDR1 as KGHSY and CDR2 as FQNENV. The CDR3 totals 12 residues. Trimming removed 6 bases at V and 5 bases at J, with 10 bases between. The CDR3 sequence: CASRLGLYGYTF. As DNA, the CDR3 is TGTGCCAGCAGATTAGGACTATATGGCTACACCTTC.

V usage is TRBV5-1 and J usage is TRBJ1-1; D perhaps matches TRBD1 (5 bases). V was shortened by 4 bases and J by 0 bases, with 7 bases between the two germline ends. This CDR3 spans 13 amino acids. Germline V CDR1 and CDR2: SGHRS, YFSETQ. The CDR3 nucleotides are TGCGCCAGCAGCACGACAGTGAACACTGAAGCTTTCTTT. Translating gives CASSTTVNTEAFF.

This chain links TRBV7-2 with TRBJ1-6, with 7 bases lining up with TRBD1. The CDR3 runs to 15 residues. The junction had 8 bases not matched to a gene; V was cut back by 3 bases and J by 9 bases. Per germline, CDR1 SGHTA and CDR2 FQGNSA. The CDR3, as DNA: TGTGCCAGCAGCTTGGGACAGATGCGAACTTCACCCCTCCACTTT. This translates into CASSLGQMRTSPLHF. Supplemented by reference TRBV7-2 and TRBJ1-6, the full variable domain reads GAGVSQSPSNKVTEKGKDVELRCDPISGHTALYWYRQSLGQGLEFLIYFQGNSAPDKSGLPSDRFSAERTGGSVSTLTIQRTQQEDSAVYLCASSLGQMRTSPLHFGNGTRLTVT.

CDR3 in amino acids: CATSHLLSGTPRGTDTQYF. CDR3 in DNA: TGTGCCACCAGCCACCTCCTTAGCGGGACCCCGAGGGGCACAGATACGCAGTATTTT. This chain connects TRBV15 to TRBJ2-3; 8 bases line up with TRBD2. Germline CDR1 is LNHNV and CDR2 is YYDKDF (reference sequence). The CDR3 runs 19 residues. With V trimmed by 5 bases and J by 1 base, 17 bases remained unmatched. The whole variable domain, remainder taken from reference TRBV15 and TRBJ2-3, is DAMVIQNPRYQVTQFGKPVTLSCSQTLNHNVMYWYQQKSSQAPKLLFHYYDKDFNNEADTPDNFQSRRPNTSFCFLDIRSPGLGDTAMYLCATSHLLSGTPRGTDTQYFGPGTRLTVL.

The chain is built from TRBV7-2 and TRBJ1-1; 10 nucleotides align to TRBD1. V shed 5 bases and J 4 bases; nucleotides not matched to a gene: 4. Germline CDR1 is SGHTA and CDR2 is FQGNSA. The CDR3 runs to 14 residues. The CDR3 sequence: CASSMRDRGTEAFF. Written as DNA, the CDR3 is TGTGCCAGCAGCATGAGGGACAGGGGCACTGAAGCTTTCTTT.

V is TRBV11-1 and J is TRBJ2-7; D is undetermined. V was cut by 5 bases and J by 2 bases, with 16 bases left in between. Germline CDR1 SGHAT, CDR2 FQDESV (reference sequence). The length of the CDR3 is 15 residues. CDR3 loop: CASSPSGHSPYEQYF. CDR3 sequence (DNA): TGTGCCAGCAGCCCCTCCGGGCACAGTCCCTACGAGCAGTACTTC. Filled out from reference TRBV11-1 and TRBJ2-7, the complete variable domain reads EAEVAQSPRYKITEKSQAVAFWCDPISGHATLYWYRQILGQGPELLVQFQDESVVDDSQLPKDRFSAERLKGVDSTLKIQPAELGDSAMYLCASSPSGHSPYEQYFGPGTRLTVT.

The gene calls are TRBV9 and TRBJ2-2; 11 bases are a match to TRBD2. The germline V gene encodes CDR1 SGDLS and CDR2 YYNGEE. The V and J ends lost 4 bases and 4 bases, in that order; junction bases with no gene match: 9. CDR3 size: 17 residues. The CDR3 region is CASSISSGGVGTGELFF. The CDR3 bases are TGTGCCAGCAGCATCAGTAGCGGGGGGGTTGGCACCGGGGAGCTGTTTTTT.

The J gene is TRBJ2-3, the V gene TRBV2; 8 nucleotides match TRBD1. J gave up 1 base and V 1 base, and 10 bases lay outside the gene matches. This CDR3 spans 18 amino acids. CDR1 and CDR2 (germline): SNHLY, FYNNEI. The CDR3 loop reads CASSEDTDQGAGTDTQYF. The CDR3 region has the DNA TGTGCCAGCAGTGAAGATACTGACCAGGGGGCCGGCACAGATACGCAGTATTTT.

This rearrangement joins TRBV7-3 to TRBJ2-3; D is unresolved. The CDR3 sequence is 16 residues long. V lost 3 bases and J 4 bases, leaving 17 bases between the germline ends. The germline V gene has CDR1 SGHTA and CDR2 FQGTGA. CDR3 amino acids: CASSLTHGWKADTQYF. In nucleotides, the CDR3 is TGTGCCAGCAGCTTGACTCATGGGTGGAAGGCAGATACGCAGTATTTT.

The chain is built from TRBV5-5 and TRBJ2-2; no clear D. CDR1 and CDR2 from the germline V gene are SGHKS and YYEKEE (reference sequence). The length of the CDR3 is 14 residues. V lost 0 bases to trimming and J lost 5 bases, with 8 bases between them. This chain's CDR3 is CASSLGSSTGELFF. The CDR3 nucleotides are TGTGCCAGCAGCTTGGGGAGTTCTACCGGGGAGCTGTTTTTT.

The chain has TRBV12-5 and TRBJ1-2, with D perhaps matching TRBD1 (6 bases). Germline V gene lookup returns CDR1 LGHNT and CDR2 FRNRAP. With 3 bases removed from V and 3 bases from J, the gap between germline ends came to 17 bases. CDR3 length: 16 residues. The CDR3 coding sequence is TGTGCTAGTGGTTTACCCCACTCCCCAGGGGACTATGGCTACACCTTC. This translates into CASGLPHSPGDYGYTF.

The chain has TRBV5-6 and TRBJ2-7; 8 bases match TRBD2. Germline V gene data show CDR1 as SGHDT and CDR2 as YYEEEE. The junction had 6 bases not matched to a gene; V was cut back by 4 bases and J by 6 bases. The CDR3 is 13 residues long. The CDR3 DNA is TGTGCCAGCAGCCCCGGACTAGCTCGCGAGCAGTACTTC. This codes for CASSPGLAREQYF.

CDR3: CASGGGLVSYNEQFF. CDR3 sequence (DNA): TGTGCCAGCGGAGGGGGACTAGTGTCCTACAATGAGCAGTTCTTC. This chain connects TRBV27 to TRBJ2-1; 8 bases fit TRBD2. With V trimmed by 8 bases and J by 1 base, 7 bases remained unmatched. The CDR3 sequence is 15 residues long. CDR1 MNHEY and CDR2 SMNVEV come from the germline V gene (reference sequence).

V is TRBV6-5 and J is TRBJ1-2; D is perhaps TRBD1 (6 bases). There are 15 residues in the CDR3. Deletions cut 7 bases from V and 8 bases from J, with 23 bases between. CDR1 and CDR2 from the germline V gene are MNHEY and SVGAGI. The CDR3 spells CASTEGGTGHYGYTF. CDR3 bases: TGTGCCAGCACAGAAGGAGGAACAGGGCATTACGGCTACACCTTC.

The chain links TRBV27 to TRBJ1-4; D not resolved. Germline loops: CDR1 MNHEY, CDR2 SMNVEV (reference sequence). V was cut by 6 bases and J by 0 bases, with 8 bases left in between. CDR3 length equals 14 residues. The CDR3 loop is CASRDETTNEKLFF. The CDR3 DNA follows: TGTGCCAGCAGGGACGAGACAACTAATGAAAAACTGTTTTTT.

The chain uses TRBV29-1 and TRBJ2-2; D not certain. The V gene's germline CDR1 is SQVTM and CDR2 ANQGSEA. V lost 2 bases and J lost 5, with 12 bases in between. The CDR3 runs 14 residues. The CDR3 loop is CSVEISTRTGELFF. CDR3 in DNA: TGCAGCGTTGAAATCTCTACAAGGACCGGGGAGCTGTTTTTT.

V is TRBV9 and J is TRBJ2-5; TRBD1 aligns across 9 bases. The CDR3 covers 15 residues. J was trimmed by 6 bases and V by 3 bases; bases with no gene match: 9. The V gene's germline CDR1 is SGDLS and CDR2 YYNGEE. The CDR3 sequence: CASSAGTGPRKTQYF. As DNA, the CDR3 is TGTGCCAGCAGCGCCGGGACAGGGCCACGGAAGACCCAGTACTTC.

The rearrangement joins TRBV5-1 to TRBJ2-1; possibly TRBD2 for D (6 bases). V was shortened by 1 base and J by 6 bases, with 14 bases between the two germline ends. This CDR3 is built from 15 residues. Germline CDR1 is SGHRS and CDR2 is YFSETQ. CDR3 in amino acids: CASSLPGVRGNEQFF. The CDR3 nucleotides read TGCGCCAGCAGCTTGCCGGGAGTTCGGGGCAATGAGCAGTTCTTC.

V and J are TRBV7-2 and TRBJ2-3, with 8 nucleotides matching TRBD2. CDR3 length: 16 amino acids. Trimming removed 3 bases from V and 6 bases from J; junction bases left unmatched: 11. Germline V CDR1 and CDR2: SGHTA, FQGNSA. The CDR3 sequence is CASSFWTSQQSDTQYF. CDR3 sequence (DNA): TGTGCCAGCAGCTTCTGGACTAGCCAGCAGTCTGATACGCAGTATTTT.

V gene TRBV7-3 combines with J gene TRBJ1-1; TRBD1 is a possible D gene (5 bases). V lost 1 base and J 0 bases, leaving 18 bases between the germline ends. Germline V gene sequence: CDR1 SGHTA, CDR2 FQGTGA. The CDR3 runs 18 residues. In DNA, the CDR3 is TGTGCCAGCAGCTTAAAAGCCCATACGGGACGGATGAACACTGAAGCTTTCTTT. Residues: CASSLKAHTGRMNTEAFF.

The chain has TRBV6-1 and TRBJ1-3; D remains ambiguous. CDR3 length: 15 residues. From germline, CDR1 is MNHNS and CDR2 SASEGT. The V end was cut by 3 bases, the J end by 5 bases, with 14 bases between. In nucleotides, the CDR3 is TGTGCCAGCAGTGATCAAAAGGTATCTAGAAACACCATATATTTT. Protein: CASSDQKVSRNTIYF.

This clone occurred once. V is TRBV7-2 and J is TRBJ2-3; D uncertain. The CDR3 is 14 amino acids. Germline CDR1 SGHTA, CDR2 FQGNSA. Trimming took 5 bases from V and 5 from J, leaving 14 bases between them. The CDR3 nucleotides read TGTGCCAGCAGCGCCAACAAAGAGCGAGATACGCAGTATTTT. Protein: CASSANKERDTQYF.

This chain links TRBV7-9 with TRBJ1-3, with D possibly matching TRBD1 (5 bases). Germline CDR1 SEHNR, CDR2 FQNEAQ (reference sequence). The CDR3 runs 19 residues. The germline V and J ends were trimmed by 7 bases and 0 bases, with 25 bases remaining between them. The CDR3 nucleotides are TGTGCCAGCAACCAAGAGGAGAGGGGCTCCCACCTCTCTGGAAACACCATATATTTT. Translation: CASNQEERGSHLSGNTIYF.

The chain is built from TRBV28 and TRBJ2-7; maybe TRBD1 (6 bases). Germline CDR1 and CDR2: MDHEN and SYDVKM. The CDR3 runs to 15 residues. The V and J ends lost 6 bases and 1 base respectively, with 16 bases between them. The chain's CDR3 is CASRRKIGQSYEQYF. In nucleotides, the CDR3 is TGTGCCAGCAGACGGAAGATTGGACAGTCCTACGAGCAGTACTTC.

V usage is TRBV6-6 and J usage is TRBJ2-1; D perhaps matches TRBD2 (6 bases). V was shortened by 1 base and J by 5 bases, with 12 bases between the two germline ends. The CDR3 runs 15 residues. The V gene's germline CDR1 is MNHNY and CDR2 SVGAGI (reference sequence). The CDR3: CASSYWGSGDNEQFF. DNA for the CDR3: TGTGCCAGCAGTTACTGGGGTAGCGGTGACAATGAGCAGTTCTTC.

The chain recombines TRBV25-1 with TRBJ2-1, with 9 nucleotides matching TRBD2. From germline, CDR1 is MGHDK and CDR2 SYGVNS. Trimming at V came to 5 bases and at J to 2 bases, leaving 7 bases not matched to a gene. The CDR3 has 16 amino acids. The CDR3 DNA follows: TGTGCCAGCAGTATACCTAGCGGGACCCCCTACAATGAGCAGTTCTTC. Its translation is CASSIPSGTPYNEQFF.